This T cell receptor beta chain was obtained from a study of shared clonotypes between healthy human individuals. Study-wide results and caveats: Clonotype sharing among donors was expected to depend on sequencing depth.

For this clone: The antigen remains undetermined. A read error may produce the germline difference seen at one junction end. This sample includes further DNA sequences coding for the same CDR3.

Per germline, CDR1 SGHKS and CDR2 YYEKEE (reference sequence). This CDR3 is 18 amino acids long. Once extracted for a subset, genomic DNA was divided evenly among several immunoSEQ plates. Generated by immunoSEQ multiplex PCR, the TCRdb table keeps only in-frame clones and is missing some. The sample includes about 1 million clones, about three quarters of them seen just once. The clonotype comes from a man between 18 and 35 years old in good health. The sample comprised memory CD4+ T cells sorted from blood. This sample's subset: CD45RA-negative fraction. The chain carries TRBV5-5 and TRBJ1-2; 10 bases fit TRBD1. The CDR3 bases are TGCGCCAGCAGCCAAGATACCATCGGGACAGGGGCCCCACGTGGCTACACCTTC. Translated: CASSQDTIGTGAPRGYTF.